Here is one T cell receptor (beta chain) with its context. Recruitment covered 20 to 25 US areas and drew participants whose ages spanned about 18 to 90 years. The entry originates in a study of blood T cell repertoires in COVID-19. Study summary: Material from acute and convalescent COVID-19 was sourced from the United States, Italy and Spain. The analysed material was cDNA or gDNA that came from T cells, B-cell-depleted T cells, or PBMCs.

V lost 7 bases and J lost 8; bases outside the gene matches: 7. The CDR3 extends over 13 amino acids. Looked up from germline, CDR1 is MNHEY and CDR2 is SVGAGI. Original processing methods: Estimation of nucleated cell counts was performed using reference gene primer amplification. Assay: immunoSEQ multiplex PCR; the TCRdb copy retains only in-frame clones and omits some. V and J calls and clone size are given by that table; D and trimming were obtained from the DNA. This sample has some 190,000 clones, with about 84% found just once. The sequencing sample was made of PBMCs or T cells enriched from blood (not recorded which). The chain combines TRBV6-5 with TRBJ1-2, with TRBD1 matching 10 bases. The receptor comes from a man aged 40-50 years with acute COVID-19. The CDR3 sequence is CASTSRQGAGYTF. The CDR3, as DNA: TGTGCCAGCACCTCGAGACAGGGGGCGGGCTACACCTTC.